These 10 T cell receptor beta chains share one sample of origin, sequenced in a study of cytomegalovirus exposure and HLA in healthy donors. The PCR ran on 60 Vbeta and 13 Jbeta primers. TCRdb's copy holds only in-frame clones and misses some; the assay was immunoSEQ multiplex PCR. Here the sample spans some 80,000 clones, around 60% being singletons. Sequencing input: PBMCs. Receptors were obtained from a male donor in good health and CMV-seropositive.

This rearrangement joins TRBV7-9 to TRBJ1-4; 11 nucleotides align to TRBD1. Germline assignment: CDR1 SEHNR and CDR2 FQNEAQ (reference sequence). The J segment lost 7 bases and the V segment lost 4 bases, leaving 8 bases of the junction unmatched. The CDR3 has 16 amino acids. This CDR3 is CASSSGTGGFGEKLFF. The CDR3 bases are TGTGCCAGCAGCTCCGGGACAGGGGGATTTGGTGAAAAACTGTTTTTT. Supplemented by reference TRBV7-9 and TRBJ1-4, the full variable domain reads DTGVSQNPRHKITKRGQNVTFRCDPISEHNRLYWYRQTLGQGPEFLTYFQNEAQLEKSRLLSDRFSAERPKGSFSTLEIQRTEQGDSAMYLCASSSGTGGFGEKLFFGSGTQLSVL.

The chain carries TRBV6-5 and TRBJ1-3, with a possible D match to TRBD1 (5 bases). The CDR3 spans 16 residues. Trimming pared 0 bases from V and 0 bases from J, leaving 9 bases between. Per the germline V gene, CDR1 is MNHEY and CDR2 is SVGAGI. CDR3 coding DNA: TGTGCCAGCAGTTACTCGATAACAGGCTCTGGAAACACCATATATTTT. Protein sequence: CASSYSITGSGNTIYF.

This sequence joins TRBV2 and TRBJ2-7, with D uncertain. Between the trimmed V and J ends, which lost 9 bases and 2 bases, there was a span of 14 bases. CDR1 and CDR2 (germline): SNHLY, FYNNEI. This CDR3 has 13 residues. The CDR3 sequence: CARADRRPYEQYF. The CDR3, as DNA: TGTGCCAGAGCCGACCGGAGACCCTACGAGCAGTACTTC.

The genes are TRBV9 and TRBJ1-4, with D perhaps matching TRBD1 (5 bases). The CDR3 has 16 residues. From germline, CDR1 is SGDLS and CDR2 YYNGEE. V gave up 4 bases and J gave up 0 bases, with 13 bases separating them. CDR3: CASSPRSGATNEKLFF. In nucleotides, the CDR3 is TGTGCCAGCAGCCCACGGTCGGGGGCAACTAATGAAAAACTGTTTTTT.

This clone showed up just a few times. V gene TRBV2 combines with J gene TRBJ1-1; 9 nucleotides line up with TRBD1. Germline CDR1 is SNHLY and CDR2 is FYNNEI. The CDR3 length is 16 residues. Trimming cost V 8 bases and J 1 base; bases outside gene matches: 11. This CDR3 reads CASRYIQGARNTEAFF. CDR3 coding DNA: TGTGCCAGCCGATATATACAGGGGGCGAGGAACACTGAAGCTTTCTTT.

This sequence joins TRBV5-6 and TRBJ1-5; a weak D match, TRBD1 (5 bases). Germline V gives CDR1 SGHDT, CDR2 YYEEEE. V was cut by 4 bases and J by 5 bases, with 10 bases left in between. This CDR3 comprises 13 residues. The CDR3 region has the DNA TGTGCCAGCAGCGTGACCAGGGATCAGCCCCAGCATTTT. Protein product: CASSVTRDQPQHF.

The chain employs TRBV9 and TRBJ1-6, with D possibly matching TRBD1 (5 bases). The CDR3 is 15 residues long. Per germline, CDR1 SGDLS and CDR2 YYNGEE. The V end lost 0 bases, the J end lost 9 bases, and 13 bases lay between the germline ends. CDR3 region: CASSVGGTGASPLHF. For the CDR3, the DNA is TGTGCCAGCAGCGTAGGGGGAACAGGAGCTTCACCCCTCCACTTT.

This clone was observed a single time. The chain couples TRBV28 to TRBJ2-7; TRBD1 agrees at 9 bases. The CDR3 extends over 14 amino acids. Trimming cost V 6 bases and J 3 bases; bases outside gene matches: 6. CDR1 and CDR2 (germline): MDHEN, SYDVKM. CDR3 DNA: TGTGCCAGCAGCCAAGGACAGGGGATCTACGAGCAGTACTTC. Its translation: CASSQGQGIYEQYF.

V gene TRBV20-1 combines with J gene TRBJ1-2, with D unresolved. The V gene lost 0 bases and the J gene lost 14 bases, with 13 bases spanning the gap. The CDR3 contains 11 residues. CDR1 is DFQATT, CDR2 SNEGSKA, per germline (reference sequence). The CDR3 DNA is TGCAGTGCTAGAGATCCGGGTCTTGGTACCTTC. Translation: CSARDPGLGTF.

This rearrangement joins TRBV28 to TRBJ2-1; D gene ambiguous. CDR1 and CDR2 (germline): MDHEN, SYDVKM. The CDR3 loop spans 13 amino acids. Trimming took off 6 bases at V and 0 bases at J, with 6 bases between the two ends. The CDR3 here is CASRTSSYNEQFF. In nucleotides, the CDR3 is TGTGCCAGCAGAACATCCTCCTACAATGAGCAGTTCTTC.